This T cell receptor beta chain originates from a study of shared clonotypes between healthy human individuals. As handled by the study authors: Filtering differed, since immunoSEQ gave only junction sequences and no quality scores. Sequenced by immunoSEQ multiplex PCR; TCRdb stores in-frame clones only, minus some. Clonal size and the V and J genes are those of that table, whereas D and trimming came from the DNA. The top ten hold about 1.8% of the sample, which has roughly 2.1 million clones, 85% to 95% seen once. Naive CD8 cells were CD45RO-negative, positively selected for CCR7, excluding terminally differentiated effector memory CD45RA+ cells. The sequenced sample consisted of naive CD8+ T cells from PBMCs. The TCR comes from a man aged 18 to 30 in good health. Some clones in this sample may be carry-over from other donors' samples.

CDR3 in amino acids: CASSLTTRNQPQHF. CDR3 bases: TGTGCCAGTAGTCTCACCACACGGAATCAGCCCCAGCATTTT. V gene TRBV19 combines with J gene TRBJ1-5; unclear D gene. Trimming removed 5 bases from V and 4 bases from J, with 12 bases in between. CDR1 LNHDA and CDR2 SQIVND come from the germline V gene (reference sequence). This CDR3 is 14 amino acids long.